This TCR beta chain was retrieved from a study of shared clonotypes between healthy human individuals. Using immunoSEQ multiplex PCR, the repertoire was profiled, and TCRdb retains in-frame clones only, with some absent. The table has approximately 940,000 clones, around 80% seen once. General study findings and limits: Blood alone was sampled, and tissue repertoires likely differ.

Looked up from germline, CDR1 is MDHEN and CDR2 is SYDVKM. The trim removed 3 bases at V and 2 bases at J, leaving 4 bases unmatched. This CDR3 comprises 14 residues. A remark on this clone: No antigen is known for it.

Sequencing used memory CD4+ T cells sorted from blood. The subset: CD45RA-negative fraction. This sequence originates from a man younger than 35 in good health. The V and J genes are TRBV28 and TRBJ2-7, with TRBD2 identical over 7 bases. CDR3 sequence: CASSLAGGAYEQYF. The CDR3 region has the DNA TGTGCCAGCAGTTTGGCTGGGGGGGCCTACGAGCAGTACTTC. Full variable domain (missing parts from reference TRBV28 and TRBJ2-7): DVKVTQSSRYLVKRTGEKVFLECVQDMDHENMFWYRQDPGLGLRLIYFSYDVKMKEKGDIPEGYSVSREKKERFSLILESASTNQTSMYLCASSLAGGAYEQYFGPGTRLTVT.